The 3 T cell receptor beta chains below come from one sample, sequenced in a study of PD-L1 blockade in urothelial cancer. Libraries were prepared by immunoSEQ multiplex PCR; TCRdb keeps only in-frame clonotypes and omits some of them. This table has 35,000 to 55,000 clones, 81% appearing once. The sequencing used PBMCs, collected around atezolizumab (anti-PD-L1) treatment. Receptors originate from a man in his 70s with urothelial cancer.

The chain couples TRBV6-5 to TRBJ2-7, with 7 bases that match TRBD2. The V and J ends lost 6 bases and 5 bases, in that order; junction bases with no gene match: 4. This CDR3 spans 12 amino acids. CDR1 is MNHEY, CDR2 SVGAGI, per germline. In DNA, the CDR3 is TGTGCCAGCAGGGATGGGGGGGACGAGCAGTACTTC. Amino acids: CASRDGGDEQYF.

This clone is a singleton in its sample. The V call is TRBV19, the J call TRBJ2-3; D is unresolved. The CDR3 extends over 14 amino acids. V dropped 7 bases and J dropped 4 bases, with 15 bases sitting between them. In germline, CDR1 is LNHDA, CDR2 SQIVND (reference sequence). The CDR3 region has the DNA TGTGCCAGTACCTCGCTGGCGGCATCAGATACGCAGTATTTT. This codes for CASTSLAASDTQYF.

The chain joins TRBV28 to TRBJ2-7; D uncertain. The CDR3 runs 13 residues. In germline, CDR1 is MDHEN, CDR2 SYDVKM. Trimming left V 5 bases short and J 2 bases short, with 10 bases between. DNA of the CDR3: TGTGCCAGCAGTGGAACAGTAACCTACGAGCAGTACTTC. Translation gives CASSGTVTYEQYF.